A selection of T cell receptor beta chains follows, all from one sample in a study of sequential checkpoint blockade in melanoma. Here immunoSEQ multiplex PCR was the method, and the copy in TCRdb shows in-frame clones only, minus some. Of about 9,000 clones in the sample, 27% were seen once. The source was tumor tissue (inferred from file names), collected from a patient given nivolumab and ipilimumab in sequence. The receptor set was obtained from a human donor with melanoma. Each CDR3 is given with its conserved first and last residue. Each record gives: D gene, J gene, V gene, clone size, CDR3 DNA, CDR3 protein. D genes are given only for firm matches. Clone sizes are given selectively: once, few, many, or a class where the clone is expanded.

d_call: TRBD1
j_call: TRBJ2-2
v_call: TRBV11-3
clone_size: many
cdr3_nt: TGTGCCAGCAGCTTAATGGGACAGGGGACGACCGGGGAGCTGTTTTTT
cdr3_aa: CASSLMGQGTTGELFF

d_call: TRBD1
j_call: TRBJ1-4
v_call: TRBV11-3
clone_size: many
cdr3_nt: TGTGCCAGCAGCTTCGACAGGGGTTCTAATGAAAAACTGTTTTTT
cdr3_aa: CASSFDRGSNEKLFF

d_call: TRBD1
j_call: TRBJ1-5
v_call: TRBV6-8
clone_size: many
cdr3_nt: TGTGCCAGCAGCCCACCGGGGACAGGGAATCAGCCCCAGCATTTT
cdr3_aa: CASSPPGTGNQPQHF

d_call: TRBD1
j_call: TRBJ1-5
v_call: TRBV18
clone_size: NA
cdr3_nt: TGTGCCAGCTCAACAGGGGGCATGGGGAATCAGCCCCAGCATTTT
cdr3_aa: CASSTGGMGNQPQHF

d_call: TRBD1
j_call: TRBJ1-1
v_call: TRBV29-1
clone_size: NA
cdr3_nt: TGCAGCGTTACCAACAGGGGGTACACTGAAGCTTTCTTT
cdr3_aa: CSVTNRGYTEAFF

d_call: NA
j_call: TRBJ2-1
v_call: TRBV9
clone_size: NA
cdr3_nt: TGTGCCAGCAGCGTAGGGGGAGACTCCAATGAGCAGTTCTTC
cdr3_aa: CASSVGGDSNEQFF

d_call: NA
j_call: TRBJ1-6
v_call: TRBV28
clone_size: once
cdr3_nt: TGTGCCAGCACCTCGGGACCGACTAATTCACCCCTCCACTTT
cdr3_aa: CASTSGPTNSPLHF

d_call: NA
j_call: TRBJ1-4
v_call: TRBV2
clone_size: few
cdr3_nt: TGTGCCAGCAGTTTCGAATCTCACGGCGGGGATGAAAAACTGTTTTTT
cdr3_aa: CASSFESHGGDEKLFF

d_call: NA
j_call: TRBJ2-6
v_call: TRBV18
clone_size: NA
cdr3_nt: TGTGCCAGCTCATTAAGTAGGGGTTCCAATATAATCTCTGGGGCCAACGTCCTGACTTTC
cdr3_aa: CASSLSRGSNIISGANVLTF

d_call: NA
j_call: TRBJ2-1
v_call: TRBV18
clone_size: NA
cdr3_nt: TGTGCCAGCTCACCACCGAGTACAGGGAACAATGAGCAGTTCTTC
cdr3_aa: CASSPPSTGNNEQFF

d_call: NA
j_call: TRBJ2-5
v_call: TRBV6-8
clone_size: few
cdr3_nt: TGTGCCATCAGTGCAGGGACGGGCCAAGAGACCCAGTACTTC
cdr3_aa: CAISAGTGQETQYF

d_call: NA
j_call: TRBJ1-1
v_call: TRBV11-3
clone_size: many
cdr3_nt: TGTGCCAGCAGCCCCCCGGACAGGAACACTGAAGCTTTCTTT
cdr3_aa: CASSPPDRNTEAFF

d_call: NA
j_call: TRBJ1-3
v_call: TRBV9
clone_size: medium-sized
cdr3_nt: TGTGCCAGCAGCGTAGCGGGATCTGGAAACACCATATATTTT
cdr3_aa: CASSVAGSGNTIYF

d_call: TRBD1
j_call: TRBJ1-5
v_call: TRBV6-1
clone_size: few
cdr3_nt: TGTGCCAGCAGTGAAGGTCAGGGGGCACAGCCCCAGCATTTT
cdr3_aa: CASSEGQGAQPQHF

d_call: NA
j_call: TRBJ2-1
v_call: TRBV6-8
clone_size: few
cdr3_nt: TGTGCCAGCACGAGGGGGTCGGGGTACAATGAGCAGTTCTTC
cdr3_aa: CASTRGSGYNEQFF

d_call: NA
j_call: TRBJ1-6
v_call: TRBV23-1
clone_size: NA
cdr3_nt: TGCGCCAGCAGCTTGGACACTAATTCACCCCTCCACTTT
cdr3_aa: CASSLDTNSPLHF

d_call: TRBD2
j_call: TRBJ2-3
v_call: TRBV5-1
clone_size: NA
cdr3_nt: TGCGCCAGCAGCTTGTCCCGATCTAGCGGGGGGCCCGATACGCAGTATTTT
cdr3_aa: CASSLSRSSGGPDTQYF

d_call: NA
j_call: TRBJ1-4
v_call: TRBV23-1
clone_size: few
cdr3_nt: TGCGCCAGCAGGTCGTACGGGGGTGAAAAACTGTTTTTT
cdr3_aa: CASRSYGGEKLFF

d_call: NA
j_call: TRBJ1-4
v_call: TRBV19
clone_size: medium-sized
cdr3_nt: TGTGCCAGTAGCCGGACGGATGAAAAACTGTTTTTT
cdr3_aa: CASSRTDEKLFF

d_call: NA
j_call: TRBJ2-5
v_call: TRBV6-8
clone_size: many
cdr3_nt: TGTGCCAGCAGTTACGACTTAGGGAAGGCCCAGTACTTC
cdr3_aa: CASSYDLGKAQYF

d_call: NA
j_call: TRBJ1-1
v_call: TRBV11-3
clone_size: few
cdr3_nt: TGTGCCAGCAGCTTAGGCGCAGGGCAGGGGTGGGGCACTGAAGCTTTCTTT
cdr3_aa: CASSLGAGQGWGTEAFF

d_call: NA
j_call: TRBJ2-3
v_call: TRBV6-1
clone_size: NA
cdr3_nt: TGTGCCAGCAGTGAAGTAAACACAGATACGCAGTATTTT
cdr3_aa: CASSEVNTDTQYF

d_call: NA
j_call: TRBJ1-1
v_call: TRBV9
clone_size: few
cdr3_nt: TGTGCCAGCAGCGAGATCGGACATACGGGCACTGAAGCTTTCTTT
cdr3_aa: CASSEIGHTGTEAFF

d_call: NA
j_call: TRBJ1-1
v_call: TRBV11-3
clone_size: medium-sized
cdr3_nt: TGTGCCAGCAGCTGGTATGACGTCGGCACTGAAGCTTTCTTT
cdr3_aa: CASSWYDVGTEAFF

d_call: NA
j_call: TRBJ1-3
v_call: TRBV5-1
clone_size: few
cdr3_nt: TGCGCCAGCAGCTTGGGCGACAGCGGAAACACCATATATTTT
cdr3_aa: CASSLGDSGNTIYF

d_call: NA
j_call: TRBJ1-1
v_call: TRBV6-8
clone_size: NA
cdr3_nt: TGTGCCAGCAGGTGGGGGGAGAACACTGAAGCTTTCTTT
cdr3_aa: CASRWGENTEAFF

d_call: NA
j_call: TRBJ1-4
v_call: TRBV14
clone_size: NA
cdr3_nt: TGTGCCAGCAGCCAAGATCTCGTAATAAATGAAAAACTGTTTTTT
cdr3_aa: CASSQDLVINEKLFF

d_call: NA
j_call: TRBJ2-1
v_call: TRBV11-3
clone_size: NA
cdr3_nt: TGTGCCAGCAGCTCCCAGACGAGCTCCTACAATGAGCAGTTCTTC
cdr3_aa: CASSSQTSSYNEQFF

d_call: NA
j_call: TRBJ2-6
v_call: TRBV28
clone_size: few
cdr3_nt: TGTGCCAGCAGTTTACGTGCCGGAAAGGCTGGGGCCAACGTCCTGACTTTC
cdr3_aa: CASSLRAGKAGANVLTF

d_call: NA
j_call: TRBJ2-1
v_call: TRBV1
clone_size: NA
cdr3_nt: TGCGCCAGCAGCCAAGATGGACGCACGGCCTACAATGAGCAGTTCTTC
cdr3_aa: CASSQDGRTAYNEQFF

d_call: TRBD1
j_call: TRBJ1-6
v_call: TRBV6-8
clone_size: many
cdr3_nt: TGTGCCAGCAGTTACATCTTCACAGGGGGGGATTCACCCCTCCACTTT
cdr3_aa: CASSYIFTGGDSPLHF

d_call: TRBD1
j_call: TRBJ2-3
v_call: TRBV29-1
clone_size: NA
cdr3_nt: TGCAGCGCCGGACAGGGTTACACAGATACGCAGTATTTT
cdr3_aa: CSAGQGYTDTQYF

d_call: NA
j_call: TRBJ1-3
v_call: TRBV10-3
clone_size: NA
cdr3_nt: TGTGCCATCAGTGAGTCGTCAGGTGCTGGAAACACCATATATTTT
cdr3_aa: CAISESSGAGNTIYF

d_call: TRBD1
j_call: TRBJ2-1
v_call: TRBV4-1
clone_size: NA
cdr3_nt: TGCGCCAGCAGCCGGGGACAGGGAGGGCATGAGCAGTTCTTC
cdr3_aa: CASSRGQGGHEQFF

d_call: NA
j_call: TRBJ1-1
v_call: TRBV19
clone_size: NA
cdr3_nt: TGTGCCAGTAGTATAGATCTCCGCACTGAAGCTTTCTTT
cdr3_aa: CASSIDLRTEAFF

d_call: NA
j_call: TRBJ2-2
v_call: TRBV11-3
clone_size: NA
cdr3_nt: TGTGCCAGCAGCTTATTATGGGGAGGCACCGGGGAGCTGTTTTTT
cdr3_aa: CASSLLWGGTGELFF

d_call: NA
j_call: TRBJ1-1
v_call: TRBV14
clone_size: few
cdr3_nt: TGTGCCAGCACGGGGTTTGGGACTGAAGCTTTCTTT
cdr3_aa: CASTGFGTEAFF

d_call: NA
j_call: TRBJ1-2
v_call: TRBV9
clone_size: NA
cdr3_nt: TGTGCCAGCAGCGTAGCTTTGGGGACGGGTGGCTACACCTTC
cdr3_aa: CASSVALGTGGYTF

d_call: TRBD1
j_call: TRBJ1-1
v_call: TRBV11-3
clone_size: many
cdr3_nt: TGTGCCAGCAGCTCCCCGGACAGGATCAACACTGAAGCTTTCTTT
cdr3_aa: CASSSPDRINTEAFF

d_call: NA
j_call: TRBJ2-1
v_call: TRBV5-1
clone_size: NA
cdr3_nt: TGCGCCAGCAGCTTGGCGGGAGCCTACAATGAGCAGTTCTTC
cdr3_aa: CASSLAGAYNEQFF

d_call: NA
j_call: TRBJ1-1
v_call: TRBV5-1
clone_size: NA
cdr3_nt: TGCGCCAGCAGCCAGGACCCCTGGAACACTGAAGCTTTCTTT
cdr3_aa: CASSQDPWNTEAFF

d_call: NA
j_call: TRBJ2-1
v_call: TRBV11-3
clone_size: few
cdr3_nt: TGTGCCAGCAGCTTGTTGAGGGTTTACAATGAGCAGTTCTTC
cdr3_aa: CASSLLRVYNEQFF

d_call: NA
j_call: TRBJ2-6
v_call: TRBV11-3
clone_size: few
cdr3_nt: TGTGCCAGCAGCTTGGGCGGAACTGGGGCCAACGTCCTGACTTTC
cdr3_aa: CASSLGGTGANVLTF

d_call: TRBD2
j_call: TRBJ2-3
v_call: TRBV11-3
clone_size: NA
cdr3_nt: TGTGCCAGCAGCTTAAGAGCGGGGGGACTCACAGATACGCAGTATTTT
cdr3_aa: CASSLRAGGLTDTQYF

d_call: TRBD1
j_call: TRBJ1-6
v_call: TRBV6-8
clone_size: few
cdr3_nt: TGTGCCAGCAGTTACATCGACAGGGTCTATAATTCACCCCTCCACTTT
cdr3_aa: CASSYIDRVYNSPLHF

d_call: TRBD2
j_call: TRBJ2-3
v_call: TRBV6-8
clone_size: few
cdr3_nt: TGTGCCAGCAGTTCCGGACTAGCGGGGGGAGATACGCAGTATTTT
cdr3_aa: CASSSGLAGGDTQYF

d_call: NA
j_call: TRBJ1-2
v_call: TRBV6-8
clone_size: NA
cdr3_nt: TGTGCCAGCAGTTACGGGACCCACAGGTCGTTGAACTATGGCTACACCTTC
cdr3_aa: CASSYGTHRSLNYGYTF

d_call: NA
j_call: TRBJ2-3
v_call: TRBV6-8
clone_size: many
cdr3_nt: TGTGCCAGCAGTTACTCGTTCCCAGATACGCAGTATTTT
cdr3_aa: CASSYSFPDTQYF

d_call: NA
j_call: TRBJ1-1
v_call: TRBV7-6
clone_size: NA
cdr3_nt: TGTGCCAGCAGCCAAGGGTTGAGGGGGGCTGAAGCTTTCTTT
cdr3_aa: CASSQGLRGAEAFF